This TCR beta chain comes out of a study of blood T cell repertoires in COVID-19 (dated by TCRdb to between 2020 and 2021). With respect to the entire study: The collaborator samples originated in the United States, Italy and Spain and spanned the acute and convalescent phases of COVID-19. Samples came from the ongoing ImmuneRACE study (first 160 participants) plus 1,254 subjects from 6 global collaborators. The sample metadata nearly always contained a de-identified subject ID, COVID-19 status, age in years and sex. The prospective study material was composed of cDNA or gDNA derived from T cells, B-cell-depleted T cells, or PBMCs. HLA class I and class II types, where available, came from metadata supplied by the sample provider rather than from assay-based typing. The repertoires were released in a freely available public database intended as a resource for research on the immune response to SARS-CoV-2. The dataset comprised deeply sampled blood TCRbeta repertoires from subjects exposed to, actively infected with, or recovered from COVID-19. The research as a whole found: How much clinical and demographic metadata was included differed by source and by participant, and the metadata was provided uncurated.

A single count supports this clone. Its antigen remains unidentified. No much larger clonotype is one base removed from it; base qualities were not supplied. At one collaborating source in Seattle, patients were enrolled during active infection and were followed longitudinally through the course of disease. Collaborating institutions collected whole blood in K2EDTA tubes following their own protocols. For TCRbeta analysis, collaborators shipped samples in one of three forms: frozen whole blood, isolated PBMCs, or DNA extracted from either of those sample types. TCRbeta CDR3 regions were amplified from genomic DNA using the immunoSEQ Assay, a bias-controlled multiplex PCR. In the paper's pipeline: The number of nucleated cells in each sample was estimated by amplification of reference gene primers within the assay. To quantify the absolute abundance of each unique TCRbeta CDR3 rearrangement, sequence reads were collapsed and filtered. For each sample, productive Simpson clonality was calculated by taking the square root of Simpson's diversity index across productive rearrangements. This immuneACCESS table, as held by TCRdb, lists in-frame sequences with V and J called but not all clones. Of the missing ones, under half trace to an unresolved V gene in checked studies; the others have no known cause. The DNA gave D and trimming, while V, J and clone size come from that table. This sample comprises roughly 140,000 clones, approximately 81% of them detected only once. The ten largest clones add up to 7.5% to 8.5% of the sample.

Trimming leaves V shorter by 3 bases and J shorter by 4 bases, with the junction holding 6 bases beyond the gene matches. The germline V gene sets CDR1 to MNHEY and CDR2 to SVGAGI. The CDR3 starts with the cysteine, ends with the phenylalanine, and has 15 residues. The read is trimmed to its CDR3 DNA, 45 bases read in frame from base 1. Material for sequencing was peripheral blood. The chain uses TRBV6-5 and TRBJ2-5; TRBD2 matches 9 bases in the middle. This clonotype was obtained from a woman aged 55-70 years with COVID-19, enrolled during active disease. The nucleotide sequence reads TGTGCCAGCAGTTATGTTGCGGGAGGGGGAGAGACCCAGTACTTC. Its amino acids are CASSYVAGGGETQYF.